The entry below describes one T cell receptor beta chain. Its target is unknown. This record belongs to a study of response to subunit inactivated influenza vaccine. CDR1 is SGHRS, CDR2 YFSETQ, per germline. V dropped 4 bases and J dropped 10 bases, with 21 bases sitting between them. The CDR3 extends over 15 amino acids. Study conclusions and caveats: Authors suggested few new T cells are recruited by each seasonal influenza vaccination.

Via MiXCR, TCRdb re-called the RT-PCR reads, giving one row per CDR3 protein. The table records 500,000 to 600,000 distinct CDR3 sequences, approximately 12% of them present only once. This material consisted of PBMCs from blood, taken on the day of vaccination. The clonotype comes from a man aged 50-60 years who received an inactivated influenza vaccine. The rearrangement joins TRBV5-1 to TRBJ2-1; weak D call: TRBD2 (5 bases). The CDR3 sequence: CASSKGGTTIGEQFF. In DNA, the CDR3 is TGCGCCAGCAGCAAAGGAGGTACCACAATTGGCGAGCAGTTCTTC.